A selection of T cell receptor beta chains follows, all from one sample in a study of radiotherapy plus CTLA-4 blockade in lung cancer. The assay was immunoSEQ multiplex PCR, and TCRdb's table has in-frame clones only and misses some. This table holds tens of thousands of clones, around 76% found once. The sample here was peripheral blood, taken from a patient treated with radiotherapy plus ipilimumab. The source of these receptors is a human donor with non-small cell lung cancer who had stable disease on radiotherapy plus ipilimumab. CDR3s include the opening cysteine and the closing phenylalanine or tryptophan. The order of the fields is D gene, clone size, J gene, V gene, CDR3 DNA, CDR3 protein. A D gene is named only where the DNA matches it firmly. Size values are once, few and many counts, or a class for expanded clones, and some rows have none.

>TRBD1|NA|TRBJ2-5|TRBV7-6
TGTGCCAGCAGAGCCTCAGGGGGCTTCGAGACCCAGTACTTC
CASRASGGFETQYF
>NA|NA|TRBJ1-1|TRBV9
TGTGCCAGCAGCGGAGTACGCGAGGACACTGAAGCTTTCTTT
CASSGVREDTEAFF
>TRBD1|NA|TRBJ2-4|TRBV5-1
TGCGCCAGCAGCCCGACAGGGGGGGATAGGTTTGAGTACTTC
CASSPTGGDRFEYF
>NA|NA|TRBJ2-6|TRBV18
TGTGCCAGCTCATCGGACATCCCCTCTGGGGCCAACGTCCTGACTTTC
CASSSDIPSGANVLTF
>NA|NA|TRBJ1-2|TRBV5-4
TGTGCCAGCAGCTTGCCCGGGCTCCCCTATGGCTACACCTTC
CASSLPGLPYGYTF
>NA|NA|TRBJ1-1|TRBV30
TGTGCCTGGAGTGATTTCGGTTGGGGAACGAACACTGAAGCTTTCTTT
CAWSDFGWGTNTEAFF
>NA|NA|TRBJ1-2|TRBV5-1
TGCGCCAGCAGCTTGGAGGGTTCGGGCCTCTATGGCTACACCTTC
CASSLEGSGLYGYTF
>NA|NA|TRBJ1-1|TRBV6-5
TGTGCCAGCAGGGGCAGGGGATACACTGAAGCTTTCTTT
CASRGRGYTEAFF
>TRBD1|NA|TRBJ1-1|TRBV7-9
TGTGCCAGCAGCTTATTGGAGACAGGGGGTGAAGCTTTCTTT
CASSLLETGGEAFF
>NA|NA|TRBJ1-1|TRBV2
TGTGCCAGCAGCGAAGAAGGGGCCCGAAGGACTGAAGCTTTCTTT
CASSEEGARRTEAFF
>TRBD1|NA|TRBJ2-6|TRBV27
TGTGCCAGCAGTTTTGACAGGGGGCCTGGGGCCAACGTCCTGACTTTC
CASSFDRGPGANVLTF
>TRBD1|NA|TRBJ1-2|TRBV6-4
TGTGCCAGCAGTGCAAGACAGGGAGACAATGGCTACACCTTC
CASSARQGDNGYTF
>TRBD1|NA|TRBJ2-7|TRBV9
TGTGCCAGCAGTTCCGGACAGGGGGCTTCCTACGAGCAGTACTTC
CASSSGQGASYEQYF
>TRBD1|NA|TRBJ1-3|TRBV7-8
TGTGCCAGCAGCGCCCACAGGGGTAGAGGAAACACCATATATTTT
CASSAHRGRGNTIYF
>TRBD2|few|TRBJ2-7|TRBV19
TGTGCCAGTAGTATTACGGGGGGGCAGAACGAGCAGTACTTC
CASSITGGQNEQYF
>TRBD2|NA|TRBJ2-1|TRBV25-1
TGTGCCAGCAGTGAATTAAAGCGGGGGGCTCGCCGGGGCAATGAGCAGTTCTTC
CASSELKRGARRGNEQFF
>TRBD1|NA|TRBJ1-2|TRBV5-4
TGTGCCAGCAGCTTGGAAAGATCGGACAGGACGTATGGCTACACCTTC
CASSLERSDRTYGYTF
>NA|NA|TRBJ2-2|TRBV18
TGTGCCAGCTCACCAGTCCTCACGAACACCGGGGAGCTGTTTTTT
CASSPVLTNTGELFF
>NA|NA|TRBJ2-3|TRBV5-4
TGTGCCAGCAGCTTGAGCAGCACAGATACGCAGTATTTT
CASSLSSTDTQYF
>TRBD1|NA|TRBJ2-5|TRBV13
TGTGCCAGCAGCGCCGGGACAGGGTCTGAGACCCAGTACTTC
CASSAGTGSETQYF
>NA|few|TRBJ1-6|TRBV30
TGTGCCTGGGTCGGGTTCGGGGGGAAGAATAATTCACCCCTCCACTTT
CAWVGFGGKNNSPLHF
>NA|NA|TRBJ1-2|TRBV19
TGTGCCAGTCACCATGGGAGCGGCTACACCTTC
CASHHGSGYTF
>NA|NA|TRBJ1-5|TRBV5-6
TGTGCCAGCAGCTTGGTCAATCAGCCCCAGCATTTT
CASSLVNQPQHF